The sequence of this T cell receptor (beta chain) was determined in a study of T-cell memory formation after mild COVID-19. The wider study: Largely, TCR clusters stayed within a single donor. Regarding the study as a whole: A balance of CD4 and CD8 characterized clones contracting day 15 to 85, whereas later expanders leaned CD4+.

The CDR3 runs 13 residues. Germline lookup yields CDR1 SQVTM and CDR2 ANQGSEA. As for this clonotype: Its antigen remains unidentified. The junction does not match germline at one end; this may be a read error.

MiXCR, applied by TCRdb to the 5' RACE reads, yields one record per CDR3 protein. The sample has 350,000 to 400,000 distinct CDR3 sequences, about 15% seen once; the top ten hold about 22%. The clonotype comes from a man younger than 30 who had mild COVID-19 (a few samples of this study predate the infection). Cell type and time point are not known. Sequenced: PBMCs or a T cell subset sorted from them (not recorded which). V gene TRBV29-1 combines with J gene TRBJ2-5, with 10 bases identical to TRBD2. DNA of the CDR3: TGCAGCGTTGGGACTAGCGGAAAAGAGACCCAGTACTTT. Translating it yields CSVGTSGKETQYF.